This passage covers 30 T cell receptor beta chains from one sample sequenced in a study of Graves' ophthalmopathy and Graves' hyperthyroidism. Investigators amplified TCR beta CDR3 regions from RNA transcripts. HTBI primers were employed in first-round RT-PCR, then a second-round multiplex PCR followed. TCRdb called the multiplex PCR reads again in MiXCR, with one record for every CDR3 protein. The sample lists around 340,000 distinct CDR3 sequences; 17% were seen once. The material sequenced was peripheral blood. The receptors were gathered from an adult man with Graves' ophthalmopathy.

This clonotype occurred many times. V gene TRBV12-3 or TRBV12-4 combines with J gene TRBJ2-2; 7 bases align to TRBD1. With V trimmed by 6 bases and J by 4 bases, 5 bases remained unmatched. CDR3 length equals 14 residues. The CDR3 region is CASSRTGRTGELFF. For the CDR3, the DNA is TGTGCCAGCAGCCGGACAGGTCGCACCGGGGAGCTGTTTTTT.

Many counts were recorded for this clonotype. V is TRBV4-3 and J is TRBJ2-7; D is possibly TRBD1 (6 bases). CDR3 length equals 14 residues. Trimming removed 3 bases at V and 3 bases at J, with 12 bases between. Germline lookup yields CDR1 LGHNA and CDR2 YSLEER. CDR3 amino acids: CASSQTTGFYEQYF. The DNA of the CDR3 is TGCGCCAGCAGCCAGACGACAGGTTTCTACGAGCAGTACTTC.

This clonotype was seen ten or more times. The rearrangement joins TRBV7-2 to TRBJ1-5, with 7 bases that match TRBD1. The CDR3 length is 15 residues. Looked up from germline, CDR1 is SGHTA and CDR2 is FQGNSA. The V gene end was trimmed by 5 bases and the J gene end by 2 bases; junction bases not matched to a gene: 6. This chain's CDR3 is CASSQSGQGNQPQHF. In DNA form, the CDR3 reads TGTGCCAGCAGCCAATCCGGACAGGGCAATCAGCCCCAGCATTTT. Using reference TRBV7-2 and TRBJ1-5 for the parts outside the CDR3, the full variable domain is GAGVSQSPSNKVTEKGKDVELRCDPISGHTALYWYRQSLGQGLEFLIYFQGNSAPDKSGLPSDRFSAERTGGSVSTLTIQRTQQEDSAVYLCASSQSGQGNQPQHFGDGTRLSIL.

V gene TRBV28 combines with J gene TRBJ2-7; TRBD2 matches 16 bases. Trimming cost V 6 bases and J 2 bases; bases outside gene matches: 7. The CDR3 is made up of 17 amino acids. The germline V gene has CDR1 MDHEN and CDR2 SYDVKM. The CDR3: CASSFGTSGRATYEQYF. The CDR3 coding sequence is TGTGCCAGCAGCTTCGGGACTAGCGGGAGGGCAACCTACGAGCAGTACTTC.

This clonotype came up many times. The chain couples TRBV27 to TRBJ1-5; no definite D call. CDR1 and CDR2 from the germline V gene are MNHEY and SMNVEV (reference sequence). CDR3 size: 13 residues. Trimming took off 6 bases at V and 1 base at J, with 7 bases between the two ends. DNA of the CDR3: TGTGCCAGCAGGTTCGCCAGCAATCAGCCCCAGCATTTT. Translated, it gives CASRFASNQPQHF.

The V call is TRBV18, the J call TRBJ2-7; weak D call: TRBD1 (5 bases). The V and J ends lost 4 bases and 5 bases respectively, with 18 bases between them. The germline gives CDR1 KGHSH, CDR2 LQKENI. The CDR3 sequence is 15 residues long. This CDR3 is CASSQPRTQMDEQYF. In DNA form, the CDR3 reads TGTGCCAGCTCACAACCTCGGACACAAATGGACGAGCAGTACTTC.

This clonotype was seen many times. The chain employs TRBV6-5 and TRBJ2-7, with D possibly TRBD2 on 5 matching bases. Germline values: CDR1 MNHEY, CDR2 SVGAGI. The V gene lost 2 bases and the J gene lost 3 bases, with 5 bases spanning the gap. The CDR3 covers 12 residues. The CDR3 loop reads CASSYRDYEQYF. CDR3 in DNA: TGTGCCAGCAGTTACCGGGACTACGAGCAGTACTTC.

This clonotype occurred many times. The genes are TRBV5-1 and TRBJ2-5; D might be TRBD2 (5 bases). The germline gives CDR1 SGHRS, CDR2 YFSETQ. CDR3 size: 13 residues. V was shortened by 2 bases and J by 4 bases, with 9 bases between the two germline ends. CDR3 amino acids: CASSFSGLETQYF. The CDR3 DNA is TGCGCCAGCAGCTTCTCGGGGTTAGAGACCCAGTACTTC.

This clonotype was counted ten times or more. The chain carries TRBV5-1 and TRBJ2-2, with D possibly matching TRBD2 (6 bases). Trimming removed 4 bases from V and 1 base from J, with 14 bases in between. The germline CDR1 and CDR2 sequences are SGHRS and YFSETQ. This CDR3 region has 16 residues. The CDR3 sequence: CASSLGGFRNTGELFF. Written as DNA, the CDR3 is TGCGCCAGCAGCCTTGGGGGGTTCCGGAACACCGGGGAGCTGTTTTTT.

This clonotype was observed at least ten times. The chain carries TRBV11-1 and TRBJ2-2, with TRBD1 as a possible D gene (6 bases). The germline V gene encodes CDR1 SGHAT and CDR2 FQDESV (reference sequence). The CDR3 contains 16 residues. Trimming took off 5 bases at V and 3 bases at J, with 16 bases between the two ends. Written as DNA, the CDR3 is TGTGCCAGCAGCCCCCCCTTCCCAGGGGACACCGGGGAGCTGTTTTTT. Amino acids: CASSPPFPGDTGELFF.

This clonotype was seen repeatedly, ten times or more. In DNA, the CDR3 is TGTGCCAGCAGTCGCGGACAGGGGCGGTGGTTGGCTGAAGCTTTCTTT. This translates into CASSRGQGRWLAEAFF. The chain has TRBV6-2 or TRBV6-3 and TRBJ1-1; 9 nucleotides match TRBD1. This CDR3 has 16 amino acids. Germline V CDR1 and CDR2: MNHEY, SVGEGT. J lost 6 bases, V lost 5 bases, and 13 bases had no gene match.

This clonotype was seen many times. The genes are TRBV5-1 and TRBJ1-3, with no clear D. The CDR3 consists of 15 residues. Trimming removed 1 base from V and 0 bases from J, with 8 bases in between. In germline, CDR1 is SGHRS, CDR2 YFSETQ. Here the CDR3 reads CASSLSGLSGNTIYF. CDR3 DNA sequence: TGCGCCAGCAGCTTGAGTGGCCTCTCTGGAAACACCATATATTTT.

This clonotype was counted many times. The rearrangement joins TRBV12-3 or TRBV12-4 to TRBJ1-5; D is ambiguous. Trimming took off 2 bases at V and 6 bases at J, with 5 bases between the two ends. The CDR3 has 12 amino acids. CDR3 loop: CASSLSGQPQHF. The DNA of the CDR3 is TGTGCCAGCAGTTTAAGTGGTCAGCCCCAGCATTTT.

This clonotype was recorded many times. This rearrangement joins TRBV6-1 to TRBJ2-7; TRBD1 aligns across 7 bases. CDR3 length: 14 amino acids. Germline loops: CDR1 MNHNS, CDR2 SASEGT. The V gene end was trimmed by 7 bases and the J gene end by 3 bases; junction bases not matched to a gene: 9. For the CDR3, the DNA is TGTGCCAGCATCCAGACAGGGAATATCTACGAGCAGTACTTC. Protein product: CASIQTGNIYEQYF.

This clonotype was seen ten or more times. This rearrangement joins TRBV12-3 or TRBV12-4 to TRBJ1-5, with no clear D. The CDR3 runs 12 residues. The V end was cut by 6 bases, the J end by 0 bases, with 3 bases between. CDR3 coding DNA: TGTGCCAGCAGCAATAGCAATCAGCCCCAGCATTTT. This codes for CASSNSNQPQHF.

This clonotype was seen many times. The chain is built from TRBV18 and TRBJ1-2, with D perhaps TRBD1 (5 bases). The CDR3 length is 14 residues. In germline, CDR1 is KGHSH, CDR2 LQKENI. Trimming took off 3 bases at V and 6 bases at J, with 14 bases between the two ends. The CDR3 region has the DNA TGTGCCAGCTCACCTAACCTCGGGGCGGATGGCTACACCTTC. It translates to CASSPNLGADGYTF.

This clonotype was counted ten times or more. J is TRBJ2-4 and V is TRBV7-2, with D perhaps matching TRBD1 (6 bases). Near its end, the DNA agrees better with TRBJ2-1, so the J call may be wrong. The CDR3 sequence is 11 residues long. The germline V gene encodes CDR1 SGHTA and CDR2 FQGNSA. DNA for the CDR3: TGTGCCAGCAGGGTAGGGGGAATACAGTTCTTC. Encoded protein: CASRVGGIQFF.

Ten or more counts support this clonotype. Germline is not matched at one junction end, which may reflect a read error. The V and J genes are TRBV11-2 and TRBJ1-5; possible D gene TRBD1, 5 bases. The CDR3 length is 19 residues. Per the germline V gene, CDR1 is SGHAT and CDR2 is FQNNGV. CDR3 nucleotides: TGTGCCAGCAGCTTAGACTTTCACGGGGCAGGCTGTAGCAGTCAGCCCCAGCATTTT. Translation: CASSLDFHGAGCSSQPQHF.

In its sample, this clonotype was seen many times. CDR3 DNA: TGCGCCAGCAGCCAAGAAGAACGGGGGGACCAAGAGACCCAGTACTTC. Translating gives CASSQEERGDQETQYF. The chain carries TRBV4-1 and TRBJ2-5, with 7 bases identical to TRBD2. The CDR3 is made up of 16 amino acids. The junction had 4 bases not matched to a gene; V was cut back by 0 bases and J by 0 bases. Germline-derived CDR1 and CDR2 are MGHRA and YSYEKL.

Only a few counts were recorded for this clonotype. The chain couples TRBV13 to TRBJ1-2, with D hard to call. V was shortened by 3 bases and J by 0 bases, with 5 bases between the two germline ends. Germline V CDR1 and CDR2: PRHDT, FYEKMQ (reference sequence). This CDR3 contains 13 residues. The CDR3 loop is CASSFQSNYGYTF. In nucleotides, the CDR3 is TGTGCCAGCAGCTTCCAGTCTAACTATGGCTACACCTTC.

This CDR3 is CSARTSGSGEQYF. The CDR3 coding sequence is TGCAGTGCTAGGACTAGCGGGAGTGGCGAGCAGTACTTC. The chain couples TRBV20-1 to TRBJ2-7; TRBD2 matches at 12 bases. Germline CDR1 is DFQATT and CDR2 is SNEGSKA (reference sequence). The CDR3 is 13 amino acids. The junction had 3 bases not matched to a gene; V was cut back by 3 bases and J by 6 bases.

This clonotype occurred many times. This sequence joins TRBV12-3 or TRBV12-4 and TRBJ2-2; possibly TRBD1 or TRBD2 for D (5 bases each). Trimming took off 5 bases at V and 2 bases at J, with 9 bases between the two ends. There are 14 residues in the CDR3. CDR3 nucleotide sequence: TGTGCCAGCAGTCGGGGACCTAACACCGGGGAGCTGTTTTTT. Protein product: CASSRGPNTGELFF.

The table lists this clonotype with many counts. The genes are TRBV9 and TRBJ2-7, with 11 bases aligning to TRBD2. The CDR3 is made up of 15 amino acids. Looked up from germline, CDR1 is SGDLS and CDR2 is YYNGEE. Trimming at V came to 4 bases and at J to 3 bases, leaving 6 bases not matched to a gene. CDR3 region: CASSYAGTSGYEQYF. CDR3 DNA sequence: TGTGCCAGCAGCTATGCCGGGACTAGCGGCTACGAGCAGTACTTC. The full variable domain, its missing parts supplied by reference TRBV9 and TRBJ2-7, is DSGVTQTPKHLITATGQRVTLRCSPRSGDLSVYWYQQSLDQGLQFLIQYYNGEERAKGNILERFSAQQFPDLHSELNLSSLELGDSALYFCASSYAGTSGYEQYFGPGTRLTVT.

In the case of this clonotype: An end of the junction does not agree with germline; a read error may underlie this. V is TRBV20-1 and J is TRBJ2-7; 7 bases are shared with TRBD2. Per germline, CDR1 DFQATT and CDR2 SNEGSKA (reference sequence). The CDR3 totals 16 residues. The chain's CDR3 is CSVRDLVAGLSYEQYF. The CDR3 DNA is TGCAGTGTTAGAGATTTGGTAGCGGGCCTCTCCTACGAGCAGTACTTC.

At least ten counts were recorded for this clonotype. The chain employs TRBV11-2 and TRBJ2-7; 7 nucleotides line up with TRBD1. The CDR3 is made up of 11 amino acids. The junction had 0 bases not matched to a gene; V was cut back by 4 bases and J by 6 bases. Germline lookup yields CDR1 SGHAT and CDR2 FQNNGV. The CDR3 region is CASSWDSEQYF. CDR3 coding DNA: TGTGCCAGCAGCTGGGACAGCGAGCAGTACTTC.

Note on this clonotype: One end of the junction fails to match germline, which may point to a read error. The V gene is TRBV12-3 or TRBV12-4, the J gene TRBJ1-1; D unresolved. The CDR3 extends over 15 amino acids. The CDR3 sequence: CASSPLIGLGTEAYF. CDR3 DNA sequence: TGTGCCAGCAGTCCCCTGATAGGGCTAGGCACTGAAGCTTACTTT.

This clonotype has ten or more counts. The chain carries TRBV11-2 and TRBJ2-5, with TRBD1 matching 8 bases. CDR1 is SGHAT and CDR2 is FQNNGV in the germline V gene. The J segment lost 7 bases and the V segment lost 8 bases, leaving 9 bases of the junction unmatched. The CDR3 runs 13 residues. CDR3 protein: CASSGQGIGTQYF. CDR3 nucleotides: TGTGCCAGCTCCGGACAGGGAATAGGGACCCAGTACTTC.

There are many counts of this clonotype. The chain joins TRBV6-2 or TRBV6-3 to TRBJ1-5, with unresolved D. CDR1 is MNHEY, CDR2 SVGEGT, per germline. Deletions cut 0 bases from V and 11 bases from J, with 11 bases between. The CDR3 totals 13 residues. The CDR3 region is CASSYSETGAQHF. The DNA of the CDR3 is TGTGCCAGCAGTTACTCCGAAACCGGCGCCCAGCATTTT.

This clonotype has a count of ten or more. The CDR3 coding sequence is TGTGCCAGCAGCTCAATGACTAGCGGGAGGATATGGTACGAGCAGTACTTC. Its translation: CASSSMTSGRIWYEQYF. The rearrangement joins TRBV11-2 to TRBJ2-7; TRBD2 agrees at 13 bases. The CDR3 is 17 amino acids. The J segment lost 4 bases and the V segment lost 4 bases, leaving 10 bases of the junction unmatched. The germline CDR1 and CDR2 sequences are SGHAT and FQNNGV.

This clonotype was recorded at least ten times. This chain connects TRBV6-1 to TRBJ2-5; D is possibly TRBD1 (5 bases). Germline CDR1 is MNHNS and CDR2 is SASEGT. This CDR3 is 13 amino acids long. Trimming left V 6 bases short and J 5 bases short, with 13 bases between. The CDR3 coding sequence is TGTGCCAGCAGCGCGCAGGGTGGGGAGACCCAGTACTTC. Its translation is CASSAQGGETQYF.